This entry concerns a single TCR beta chain. This sample was taken from a study of blood T cell repertoires in COVID-19. Study-level background: Material from acute and convalescent COVID-19 was sourced from the United States, Italy and Spain. T cells, B-cell-depleted T cells, or PBMCs supplied cDNA or gDNA.

Original processing methods: Nucleated cell number was recorded as an estimate derived from reference gene primer amplification. Produced via immunoSEQ multiplex PCR; TCRdb's table is partial and in-frame only. Clonal size and the V and J genes are those of that table, whereas D and trimming came from the DNA. The sample consists of about 150,000 clones, 80% to 90% of them appearing once. J gave up 6 bases and V 0 bases, and 5 bases lay outside the gene matches. Germline V gene lookup returns CDR1 MNHEY and CDR2 SVGAGI. The CDR3 runs 14 residues. The V gene is TRBV6-5, the J gene TRBJ2-7; 7 nucleotides agree with TRBD1. The sample was peripheral blood. The clonotype comes from a woman aged 55 to 70 with active COVID-19. This chain's CDR3 is CASSYSGQAGEQYF. The DNA of the CDR3 is TGTGCCAGCAGTTACTCCGGACAGGCGGGCGAGCAGTACTTC.